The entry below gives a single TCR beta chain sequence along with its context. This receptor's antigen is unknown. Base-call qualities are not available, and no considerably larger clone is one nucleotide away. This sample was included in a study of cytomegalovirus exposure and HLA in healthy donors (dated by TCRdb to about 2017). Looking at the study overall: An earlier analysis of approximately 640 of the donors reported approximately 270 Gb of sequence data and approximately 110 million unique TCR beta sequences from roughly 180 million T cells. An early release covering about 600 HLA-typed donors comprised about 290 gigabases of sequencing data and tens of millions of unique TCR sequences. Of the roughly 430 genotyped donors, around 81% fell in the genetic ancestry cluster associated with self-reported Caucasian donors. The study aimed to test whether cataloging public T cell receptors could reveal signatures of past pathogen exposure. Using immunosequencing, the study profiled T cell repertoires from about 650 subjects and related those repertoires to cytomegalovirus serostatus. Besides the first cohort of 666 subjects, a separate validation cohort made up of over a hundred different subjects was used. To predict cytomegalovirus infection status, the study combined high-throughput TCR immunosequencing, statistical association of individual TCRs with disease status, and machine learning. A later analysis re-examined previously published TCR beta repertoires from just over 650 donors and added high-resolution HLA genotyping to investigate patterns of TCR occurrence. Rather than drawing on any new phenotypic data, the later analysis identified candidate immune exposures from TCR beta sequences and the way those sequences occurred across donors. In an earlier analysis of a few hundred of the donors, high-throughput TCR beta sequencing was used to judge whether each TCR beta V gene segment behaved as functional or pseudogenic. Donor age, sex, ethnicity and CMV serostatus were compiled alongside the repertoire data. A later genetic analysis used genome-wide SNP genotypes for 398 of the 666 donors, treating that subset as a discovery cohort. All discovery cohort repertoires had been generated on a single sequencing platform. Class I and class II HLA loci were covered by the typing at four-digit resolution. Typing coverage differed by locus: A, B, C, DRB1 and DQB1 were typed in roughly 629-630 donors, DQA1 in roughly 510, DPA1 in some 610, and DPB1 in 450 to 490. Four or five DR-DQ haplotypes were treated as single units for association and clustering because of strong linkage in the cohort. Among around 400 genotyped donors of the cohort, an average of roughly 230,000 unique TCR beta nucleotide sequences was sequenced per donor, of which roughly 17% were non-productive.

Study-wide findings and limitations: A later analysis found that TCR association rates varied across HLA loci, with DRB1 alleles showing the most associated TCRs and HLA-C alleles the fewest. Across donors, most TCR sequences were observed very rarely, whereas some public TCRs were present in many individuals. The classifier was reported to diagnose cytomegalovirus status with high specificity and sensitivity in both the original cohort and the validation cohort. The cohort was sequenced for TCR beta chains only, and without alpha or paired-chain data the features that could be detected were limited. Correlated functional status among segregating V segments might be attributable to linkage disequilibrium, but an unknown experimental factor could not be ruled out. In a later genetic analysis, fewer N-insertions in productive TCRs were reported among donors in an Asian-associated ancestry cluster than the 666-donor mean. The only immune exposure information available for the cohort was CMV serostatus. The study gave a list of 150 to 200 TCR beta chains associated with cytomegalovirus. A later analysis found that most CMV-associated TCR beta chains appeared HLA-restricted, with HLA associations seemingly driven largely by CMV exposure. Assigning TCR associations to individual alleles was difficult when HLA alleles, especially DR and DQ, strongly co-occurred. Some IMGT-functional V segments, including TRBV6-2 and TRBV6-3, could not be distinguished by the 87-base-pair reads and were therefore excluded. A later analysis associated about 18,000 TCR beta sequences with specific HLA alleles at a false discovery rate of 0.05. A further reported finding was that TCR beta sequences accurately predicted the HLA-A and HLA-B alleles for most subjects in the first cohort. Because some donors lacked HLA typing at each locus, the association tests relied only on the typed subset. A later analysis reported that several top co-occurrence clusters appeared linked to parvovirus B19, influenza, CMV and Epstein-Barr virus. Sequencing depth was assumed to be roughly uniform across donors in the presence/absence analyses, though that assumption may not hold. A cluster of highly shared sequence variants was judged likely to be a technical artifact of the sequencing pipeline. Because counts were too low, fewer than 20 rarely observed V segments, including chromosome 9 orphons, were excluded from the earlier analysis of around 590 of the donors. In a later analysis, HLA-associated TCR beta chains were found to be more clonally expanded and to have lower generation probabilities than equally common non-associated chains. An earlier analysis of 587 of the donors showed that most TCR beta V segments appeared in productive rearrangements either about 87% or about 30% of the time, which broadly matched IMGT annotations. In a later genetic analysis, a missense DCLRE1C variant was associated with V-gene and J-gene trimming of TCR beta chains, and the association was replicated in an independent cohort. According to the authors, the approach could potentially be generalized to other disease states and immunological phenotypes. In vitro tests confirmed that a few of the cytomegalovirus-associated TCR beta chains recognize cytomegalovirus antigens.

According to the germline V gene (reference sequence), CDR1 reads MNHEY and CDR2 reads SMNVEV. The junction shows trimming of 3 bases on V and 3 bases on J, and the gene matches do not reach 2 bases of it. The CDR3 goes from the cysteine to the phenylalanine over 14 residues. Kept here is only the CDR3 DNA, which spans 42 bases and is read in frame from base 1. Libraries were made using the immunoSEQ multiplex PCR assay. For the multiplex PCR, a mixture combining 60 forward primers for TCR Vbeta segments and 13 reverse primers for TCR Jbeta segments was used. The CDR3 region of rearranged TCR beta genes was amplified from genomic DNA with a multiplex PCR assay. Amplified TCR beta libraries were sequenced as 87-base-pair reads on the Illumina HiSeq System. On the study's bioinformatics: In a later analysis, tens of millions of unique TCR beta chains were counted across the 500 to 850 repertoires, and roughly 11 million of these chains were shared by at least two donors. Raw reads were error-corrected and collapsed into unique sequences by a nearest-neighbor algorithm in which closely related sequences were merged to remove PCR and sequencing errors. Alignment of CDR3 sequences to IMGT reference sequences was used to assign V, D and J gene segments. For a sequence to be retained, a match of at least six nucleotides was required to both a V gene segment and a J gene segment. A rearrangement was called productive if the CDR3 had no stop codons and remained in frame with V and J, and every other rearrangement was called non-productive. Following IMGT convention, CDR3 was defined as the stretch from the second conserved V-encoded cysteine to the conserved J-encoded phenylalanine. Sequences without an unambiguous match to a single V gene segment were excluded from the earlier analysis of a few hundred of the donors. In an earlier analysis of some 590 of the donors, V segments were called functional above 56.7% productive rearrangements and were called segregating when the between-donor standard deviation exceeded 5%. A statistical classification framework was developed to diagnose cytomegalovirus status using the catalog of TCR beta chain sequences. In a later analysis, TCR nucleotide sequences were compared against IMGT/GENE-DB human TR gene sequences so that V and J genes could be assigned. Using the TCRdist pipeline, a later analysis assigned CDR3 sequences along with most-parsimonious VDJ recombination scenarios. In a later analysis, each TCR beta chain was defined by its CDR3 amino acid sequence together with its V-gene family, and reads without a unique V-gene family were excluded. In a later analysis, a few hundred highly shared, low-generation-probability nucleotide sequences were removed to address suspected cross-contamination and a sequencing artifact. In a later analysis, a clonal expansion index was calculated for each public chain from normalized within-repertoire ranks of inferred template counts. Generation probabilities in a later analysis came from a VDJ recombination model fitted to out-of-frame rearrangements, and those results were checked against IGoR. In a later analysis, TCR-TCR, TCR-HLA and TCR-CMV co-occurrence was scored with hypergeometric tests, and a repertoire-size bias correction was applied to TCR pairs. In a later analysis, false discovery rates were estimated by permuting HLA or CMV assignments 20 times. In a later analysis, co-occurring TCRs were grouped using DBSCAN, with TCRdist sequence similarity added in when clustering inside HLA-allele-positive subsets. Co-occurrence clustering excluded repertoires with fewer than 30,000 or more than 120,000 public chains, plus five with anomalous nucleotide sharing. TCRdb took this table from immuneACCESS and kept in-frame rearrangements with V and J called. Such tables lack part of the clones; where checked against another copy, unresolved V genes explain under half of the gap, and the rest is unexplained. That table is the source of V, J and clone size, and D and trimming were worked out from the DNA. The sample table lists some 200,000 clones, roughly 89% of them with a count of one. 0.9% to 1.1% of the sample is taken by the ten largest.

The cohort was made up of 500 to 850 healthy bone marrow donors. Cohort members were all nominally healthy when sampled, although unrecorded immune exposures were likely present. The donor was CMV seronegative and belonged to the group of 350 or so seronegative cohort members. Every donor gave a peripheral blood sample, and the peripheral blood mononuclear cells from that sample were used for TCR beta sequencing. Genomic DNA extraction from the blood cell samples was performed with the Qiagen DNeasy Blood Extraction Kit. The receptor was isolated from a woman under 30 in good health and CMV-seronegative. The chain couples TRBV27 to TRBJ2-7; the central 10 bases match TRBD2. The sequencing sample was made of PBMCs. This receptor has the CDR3 CASSFLAGDYEQYF. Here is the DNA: TGTGCCAGCAGTTTCCTAGCGGGGGACTACGAGCAGTACTTC.